The rows below give T cell receptor beta chains drawn from one sample of a study of response to subunit inactivated influenza vaccine. TCRdb independently ran MiXCR on the RT-PCR reads; one entry per CDR3 protein. The sample has under 950,000 distinct CDR3 sequences; around 20% are singletons. The source was PBMCs from blood, collected 5 days after vaccination. The receptor source for this set is a man aged 45-65 years who received an inactivated influenza vaccine. The CDR3 runs from the conserved cysteine through the conserved F or W. A D gene is named only where the DNA matches it firmly. Clone size is stated in some rows and not others, as once, few, many or a class when expanded.

>TRBD2|NA|TRBV12-5|TRBJ2-3
TGTGCTAGTGGTTGGGGGACCGGACTAGCGGGCACAGATACGCAGTATTTT
CASGWGTGLAGTDTQYF
>NA|NA|TRBV29-1|TRBJ2-7
TGCAGCGTTGGTTCGACAGAAAACTCCTACGAGCAGTACTTC
CSVGSTENSYEQYF
>NA|NA|TRBV9|TRBJ2-3
TGTGCCAGCAGCGTAGGCGGCAGTAAAGCAGATACGCAGTATTTT
CASSVGGSKADTQYF
>TRBD2|NA|TRBV12-3/TRBV12-4|TRBJ2-2
TGTGCCAGCAGTTCGACTAGCCTGGAGCTGTTTTTT
CASSSTSLELFF
>TRBD1|NA|TRBV20-1|TRBJ2-3
TGCAGTGCTAGAGTTGGACAGGGGGCAACAGATACGCAGTATTTT
CSARVGQGATDTQYF
>NA|NA|TRBV6-2/TRBV6-3|TRBJ2-2
TGTGCCAGCAGACCCGGTTGGCGTGAGAACACCGGGGAGCTGTTTTTT
CASRPGWRENTGELFF
>TRBD2|NA|TRBV11-2|TRBJ2-7
TGTGCCAGGAGCTTATTACTAGCGGGAGTCTACGAGCAGTACTTC
CARSLLLAGVYEQYF
>NA|few|TRBV7-9|TRBJ1-1
TGTGCCAGCAGCTTAGTGACGTTCCGATTGAACACTGAAGCTTTCTTT
CASSLVTFRLNTEAFF
>NA|many|TRBV6-5|TRBJ1-1
TGTGCCAGCAGTTACTCGGGGCACCCGAACACTGAAGCTTTCTTT
CASSYSGHPNTEAFF
>TRBD2|few|TRBV12-3/TRBV12-4|TRBJ2-7
TGTGCCAGCAGTTTAGGGGGAGGAGGGAGGGCCAGCGAGCAGTACTTC
CASSLGGGGRASEQYF
>NA|few|TRBV9|TRBJ2-1
TGTGCCAGCAGCGTTGAGGGGTCCTACAATGAGCAGTTCTTC
CASSVEGSYNEQFF
>TRBD2|few|TRBV7-9|TRBJ2-1
TGTGCCAGCAGCGTTAGCGGGGGGGAATGGGGCAATGAGCAGTTCTTC
CASSVSGGEWGNEQFF
>TRBD1|few|TRBV12-3/TRBV12-4|TRBJ1-2
TGTGCCAGCAGTAAACCGGGACAGCGACGCTATGGCTACACCTTC
CASSKPGQRRYGYTF
>NA|NA|TRBV6-1|TRBJ1-2
TGTGCCAGCAGTCCCCTGGGAGGGAACTATGGCTACACCTTC
CASSPLGGNYGYTF
>NA|NA|TRBV29-1|TRBJ2-7
TGCAGCGTTGAAGGGGGGATCGGAGCATACGAGCAGTACTTC
CSVEGGIGAYEQYF
>NA|few|TRBV10-3|TRBJ2-7
TGTGCCACATCGGGTCCATCCTACGAGCAGTACTTC
CATSGPSYEQYF
>NA|few|TRBV15|TRBJ1-2
TGTGCCACCAGCAGAGACCCGGAAGGGCGTTACTATGGCTACACCTTC
CATSRDPEGRYYGYTF
>NA|NA|TRBV10-3|TRBJ1-5
TGTGCCATCAGTGAGGGGGCGCCTGATCAGCCCCAGCATTTT
CAISEGAPDQPQHF
>NA|NA|TRBV18|TRBJ1-5
TGTGCCAGCTCACGAAACGGGGGGGAACAGCCCCAGCATTTT
CASSRNGGEQPQHF
>TRBD1|NA|TRBV5-1|TRBJ2-1
TGCGCCAGCAGCTTGCCGGGACAGGGTGTGAATGAGCAGTTCTTC
CASSLPGQGVNEQFF
>NA|NA|TRBV20-1|TRBJ1-5
TGCAGTCCAGCTAAATTGCTTGGCAATCAGCCCCAGCATTTT
CSPAKLLGNQPQHF
>NA|many|TRBV7-9|TRBJ2-1
TGTGCCAGCAGCTTAATGGGTGGGATGGCCAATGAGCAGTTCTTC
CASSLMGGMANEQFF
>NA|NA|TRBV10-3|TRBJ2-3
TGTGCCATCAGTAATCGACAGGTTGGCACAGATACGCAGTATTTT
CAISNRQVGTDTQYF
>TRBD2|NA|TRBV2|TRBJ2-7
TGTGCCAGCAGCTGGACTAGCAATTACGAGCAGTACTTC
CASSWTSNYEQYF
>NA|few|TRBV2|TRBJ2-6
TGTGCCAGCAGTTCTGGAGTGGCCAACGTCCTGACTTTC
CASSSGVANVLTF
>TRBD2|many|TRBV12-3/TRBV12-4|TRBJ2-3
TGTGCCAGCAGTCTTAGCGGGGGGAACACAGATACGCAGTATTTT
CASSLSGGNTDTQYF
>TRBD1|few|TRBV7-9|TRBJ2-7
TGTGCCAGCAGCGGGCCGACAGGGCCTCTCGTCGAGCAGTACTTC
CASSGPTGPLVEQYF
>NA|many|TRBV29-1|TRBJ2-5
TGCAGCGTTGAAGGTCGGGACGGCCGAGGGGCCCAGTACTTC
CSVEGRDGRGAQYF
>NA|NA|TRBV7-2|TRBJ1-1
TGTGCCAGCAGCGTCCCCGGGGTCACTGAAGCTTTCTTT
CASSVPGVTEAFF
>NA|NA|TRBV6-2/TRBV6-3|TRBJ2-6
TGTGCCAGCAGTTACGAGGAGTCTGGGGCCAACGTCCTGACTTTC
CASSYEESGANVLTF
>NA|NA|TRBV20-1|TRBJ2-7
TGCAGTGCTAGAGACCATCTGGCGCCCGGGTCCTACGAGCAGTACTTC
CSARDHLAPGSYEQYF
>NA|NA|TRBV5-1|TRBJ2-1
TGCGCCAGCAGCCTAACGACTAGGAACAATGAGCAGTTCTTC
CASSLTTRNNEQFF
>TRBD2|NA|TRBV20-1|TRBJ2-1
TGCAGTGCTGGACTAGCGGGACTCAATGAGCAGTTCTTC
CSAGLAGLNEQFF
>TRBD2|few|TRBV20-1|TRBJ2-1
TGCAGTGCTAGTACGGCTAGCGGGAGTATCCATGAGCAGTTCTTC
CSASTASGSIHEQFF
>NA|many|TRBV12-3/TRBV12-4|TRBJ2-5
TGTGCCAGCAGTTTAATTACCGGGTTGGACCGGGAGACCCAGTACTTC
CASSLITGLDRETQYF
>NA|NA|TRBV20-1|TRBJ1-1
TGCAGTGCTAGAGATTTCAAGAGAAACACTGAAGCTTTCTTT
CSARDFKRNTEAFF
>TRBD2|NA|TRBV24-1|TRBJ2-1
TGTGCCACCAGTGATTCCAGCGGGGGGGAGTTCTTC
CATSDSSGGEFF
>TRBD2|few|TRBV20-1|TRBJ2-5
TGCAGTGCTAGAGTGACTAGCGGGAAGGAAGAGACCCAGTACTTC
CSARVTSGKEETQYF
>NA|NA|TRBV12-3/TRBV12-4|TRBJ2-3
TGTGCCAGCAGTTTAGCGCTTCTGGAATCGCCGCAGTATTTT
CASSLALLESPQYF
>TRBD2|few|TRBV20-1|TRBJ2-3
TGCAGTGTAGCGGGGGGCCCAGATACGCAGTATTTT
CSVAGGPDTQYF
>NA|few|TRBV20-1|TRBJ2-3
TGCAGTGCTCAAAGCACAGATACGCAGTATTTT
CSAQSTDTQYF
>NA|many|TRBV4-3|TRBJ2-3
TGTGCCAGCAGCCAAGATCTAGCCGGGACAGATACGCAGTATTTT
CASSQDLAGTDTQYF
>NA|many|TRBV7-2|TRBJ1-6
TGTGCCAGCAGCTTAGGAGGTGGGAATTCACCCCTCCACTTT
CASSLGGGNSPLHF
>TRBD2|few|TRBV6-2/TRBV6-3|TRBJ2-1
TGTGCCAGCAGATACCTCCTAGCGGGGGAAAGGGATGAGCAGTTCTTC
CASRYLLAGERDEQFF
>TRBD1|NA|TRBV20-1|TRBJ1-1
TGCAGTGCAAACAGGGGTACTGAAGCTTTCTTT
CSANRGTEAFF
>TRBD1|NA|TRBV9|TRBJ2-1
TGTGCCAGCAGCGTAGGGGACAGGAGGGACAATGAGCAGTTCTTC
CASSVGDRRDNEQFF
>TRBD1|few|TRBV4-2|TRBJ1-1
TGTGCCAGCAGCCAAGTCGGGACAGGGTTCGTGAACACTGAAGCTTTCTTT
CASSQVGTGFVNTEAFF
>NA|few|TRBV29-1|TRBJ2-5
TGCAGCGTTGTCACTGGGAGCGGGGAGACCCAGTACTTC
CSVVTGSGETQYF